Included here is one T cell receptor beta chain sequence, with context. Its antigen is not known. The sample originates from a study of T cell responses to AZD1222 COVID-19 vaccine. On the study more broadly: Doses given second, at about 4 or about 12 weeks, were pooled.

The table came from immunoSEQ multiplex PCR; TCRdb's copy has only in-frame clones and leaves some out. Of about 260,000 clones listed, just over 90% are singletons. Overall study results and limits: Females outnumbered males among donors, who were mostly white British; clonal diversity was possibly underestimated. Only five to seven AZD1222 recipients were seropositive at baseline. Across the whole spike, CD4 TCRs peaked at regions 160-218 and 743-854.

Deletions cut 2 bases from V and 6 bases from J, with 15 bases between. This CDR3 comprises 15 residues. Per germline, CDR1 SGHDT and CDR2 YYEEEE. V and J are TRBV5-6 and TRBJ2-1; D may match TRBD1 or TRBD2 (5 bases each). This sequence originates from an adult in good health. The sample was peripheral blood, taken on day 0 of AZD1222 vaccination. The CDR3 DNA reads as TGTGCCAGCAGCTTCCCCGGTGGGGGACCCAATGAGCAGTTCTTC. Translated: CASSFPGGGPNEQFF.